The sequence of this TCR beta chain was determined in a study of blood T cell repertoires in COVID-19. Deletions cut 2 bases from V and 7 bases from J, with 11 bases between. The CDR3 consists of 13 residues. The germline gives CDR1 LNHDA, CDR2 SQIVND (reference sequence). The repertoire was sequenced with immunoSEQ multiplex PCR; TCRdb's copy has only in-frame clones and lacks some. The sample holds 95,000 to 150,000 clones; approximately 90% are singletons and the top ten take approximately 4.3%. In this sample, this clone turned up once. Sequencing used peripheral blood. The J gene is TRBJ1-2, the V gene TRBV19; D uncertain. This TCR derives from a middle-aged man with acute or convalescent COVID-19. In nucleotides, the CDR3 is TGTGCCAGTAGTATAAACTCGGCGGGTGGCTACACCTTC. Residues: CASSINSAGGYTF.